Shown below are 26 T cell receptor beta chains from a single sample sequenced in a study of control samples from healthy donors and cancer patients. Here immunoSEQ multiplex PCR was the method, and the copy in TCRdb shows in-frame clones only, minus some. The profile shows 160,000 or so clones, over 95% of them singletons. Sample: blood. The receptors were sampled from a young woman in good health.

This chain links TRBV6-2 or TRBV6-3 with TRBJ1-2, with TRBD1 matching over 7 bases. This CDR3 has 16 amino acids. V lost 2 bases and J lost 4; bases outside the gene matches: 10. Germline-derived CDR1 and CDR2 are MNHEY and SVGEGT. The CDR3 is CASSYLTGQPFYGYTF. The CDR3 bases are TGTGCCAGCAGTTACCTAACGGGACAGCCCTTCTATGGCTACACCTTC.

The chain recombines TRBV6-2 or TRBV6-3 with TRBJ1-5; 11 bases fit TRBD1. From germline, CDR1 is MNHEY and CDR2 SVGEGT. Trimming at V came to 2 bases and at J to 9 bases, leaving 18 bases not matched to a gene. The CDR3 extends over 19 amino acids. This chain's CDR3 is CASSYVTGTGGTSSLPQHF. The CDR3 nucleotides are TGTGCCAGCAGTTACGTTACCGGGACAGGGGGAACATCATCGCTGCCCCAGCATTTT.

The chain carries TRBV19 and TRBJ1-5; D is ambiguous. Germline V CDR1 and CDR2: LNHDA, SQIVND (reference sequence). With 8 bases removed from V and 0 bases from J, the gap between germline ends came to 14 bases. The CDR3 runs to 15 residues. The chain's CDR3 is CASQVLGSSNQPQHF. The CDR3 coding sequence is TGTGCCAGTCAGGTATTGGGTTCTAGCAATCAGCCCCAGCATTTT.

V usage is TRBV5-4 and J usage is TRBJ2-3, with TRBD2 as a possible D gene (6 bases). Germline CDR1 and CDR2: SGHNT and YYREEE (reference sequence). The CDR3 has 14 amino acids. V was clipped by 2 bases and J by 6 bases, with 13 bases between them. The CDR3, as DNA: TGTGCCAGCAGCTTTAGCGGAAGTGTGGATACGCAGTATTTT. Translating gives CASSFSGSVDTQYF.

The CDR3 nucleotides read TGCAGCGTCGTACTTGCAGGCCCCGGGGAGCTGTTTTTT. Amino acid sequence: CSVVLAGPGELFF. The V and J genes are TRBV29-1 and TRBJ2-2; D gene unclear. Trimming left V 6 bases short and J 6 bases short, with 14 bases between. The CDR3 totals 13 residues. Looked up from germline, CDR1 is SQVTM and CDR2 is ANQGSEA.

The chain couples TRBV28 to TRBJ1-6; the D gene is possibly TRBD1 (5 bases). CDR1 and CDR2 (germline): MDHEN, SYDVKM. V dropped 3 bases and J dropped 7 bases, with 16 bases sitting between them. This CDR3 spans 16 amino acids. CDR3 bases: TGTGCCAGCAGTTTTGGGAGGGGCAGGACGAATTCACCCCTCCACTTT. Its translation is CASSFGRGRTNSPLHF.

The rearrangement joins TRBV10-1 to TRBJ2-7; 14 bases align to TRBD2. Trimming removed 3 bases from V and 3 bases from J; junction bases left unmatched: 10. The CDR3 extends over 18 amino acids. The germline V gene has CDR1 WNHNN and CDR2 SYGVQD (reference sequence). CDR3 amino acids: CASSEQGLAGAVCYEQYF. The DNA for the CDR3 is TGCGCCAGCAGTGAACAGGGACTAGCGGGAGCTGTCTGCTACGAGCAGTACTTC.

The gene calls are TRBV28 and TRBJ2-3, with TRBD2 matching 7 bases. The CDR3 is 15 amino acids. Trimming at V came to 2 bases and at J to 0 bases, leaving 2 bases not matched to a gene. Germline V lookup: CDR1 MDHEN, CDR2 SYDVKM. The DNA for the CDR3 is TGTGCCAGCAGTTTAGAGGGAGGGAGCACAGATACGCAGTATTTT. Translation gives CASSLEGGSTDTQYF. Drawing the rest from reference TRBV28 and TRBJ2-3, the complete variable domain is DVKVTQSSRYLVKRTGEKVFLECVQDMDHENMFWYRQDPGLGLRLIYFSYDVKMKEKGDIPEGYSVSREKKERFSLILESASTNQTSMYLCASSLEGGSTDTQYFGPGTRLTVL.

The chain uses TRBV10-3 and TRBJ2-5, with D perhaps matching TRBD2 (5 bases). V lost 5 bases and J 4 bases, leaving 14 bases between the germline ends. Germline V gives CDR1 ENHRY, CDR2 SYGVKD. CDR3 length equals 14 residues. In DNA form, the CDR3 reads TGTGCCATCAGTCGCAGCCCGGGGAGAGAGACCCAGTACTTC. It is translated as CAISRSPGRETQYF.

The chain has TRBV5-1 and TRBJ2-7, with D unresolved. The V end was cut by 0 bases, the J end by 4 bases, with 11 bases between. Germline lookup yields CDR1 SGHRS and CDR2 YFSETQ. This CDR3 is 14 amino acids long. In DNA form, the CDR3 reads TGCGCCAGCAGCTTGGGCCCAGGTACTTACGAGCAGTACTTC. It is translated as CASSLGPGTYEQYF.

V is TRBV18 and J is TRBJ1-1; D gene ambiguous. The CDR3 loop spans 14 amino acids. Germline CDR1 KGHSH, CDR2 LQKENI. The germline V and J ends were trimmed by 3 bases and 3 bases, with 11 bases remaining between them. The CDR3 is CASSPSAVDTEAFF. CDR3 nucleotide sequence: TGTGCCAGCTCACCTTCGGCTGTAGACACTGAAGCTTTCTTT.

This sequence joins TRBV2 and TRBJ2-1, with a possible D match to TRBD2 (5 bases). Germline V lookup: CDR1 SNHLY, CDR2 FYNNEI. The CDR3 covers 12 residues. Trimming pared 7 bases from V and 11 bases from J, leaving 15 bases between. CDR3 amino acids: CASKEVPRKQFF. CDR3 sequence (DNA): TGTGCCAGCAAGGAGGTACCAAGGAAGCAGTTCTTC.

The chain carries TRBV18 and TRBJ1-1; no definite D call. The length of the CDR3 is 13 residues. Trimming cost V 4 bases and J 5 bases, with 11 bases left between them. Per the germline V gene, CDR1 is KGHSH and CDR2 is LQKENI. The CDR3 protein is CASSLRRETEAFF. The CDR3 nucleotides are TGTGCCAGCTCACTGAGACGTGAGACTGAAGCTTTCTTT.

The genes are TRBV13 and TRBJ2-1; TRBD2 might be the D (6 bases). The V and J ends lost 3 bases and 1 base respectively, with 13 bases between them. The germline V gene encodes CDR1 PRHDT and CDR2 FYEKMQ (reference sequence). The CDR3 is 16 residues long. This CDR3 is CASSFWREGSYNEQFF. CDR3 DNA: TGTGCCAGCAGCTTTTGGCGGGAAGGGTCCTACAATGAGCAGTTCTTC.

A single count supports this clone. V usage is TRBV6-1 and J usage is TRBJ2-1; D not certain. CDR3 size: 11 residues. Trimming took 7 bases from V and 9 from J, leaving 10 bases between them. Germline CDR1 MNHNS, CDR2 SASEGT. The CDR3 DNA reads TGTGCCAGCAATTTCCTTGGTGAGCAGTTCTTC. The encoded protein is CASNFLGEQFF.

This chain uses TRBV7-9 with TRBJ1-1, with 10 bases fitting TRBD1. The CDR3 spans 15 residues. Germline V gives CDR1 SEHNR, CDR2 FQNEAQ (reference sequence). J was trimmed by 4 bases and V by 4 bases; bases with no gene match: 6. The CDR3 region is CASSSDRGPGTEAFF. Here the CDR3 DNA reads TGTGCCAGCAGCTCCGACAGGGGGCCGGGCACTGAAGCTTTCTTT.

In its sample, this clone was seen once. The germline gene is not matched at one end of the junction; a read error may be the cause. This chain links TRBV10-3 with TRBJ2-6; TRBD1 is a possible D gene (6 bases). This CDR3 contains 18 residues. Per the germline V gene, CDR1 is ENHRY and CDR2 is SYGVKD. The chain's CDR3 is CAISESQGLGSGTNVLTF. For the CDR3, the DNA is TGTGCCATCAGTGAGTCGCAGGGGCTCGGCTCTGGGACCAACGTCCTGACTTTC.

The chain links TRBV19 to TRBJ1-5; D unclear. The CDR3 is 14 residues long. Germline values: CDR1 LNHDA, CDR2 SQIVND (reference sequence). The V end lost 0 bases, the J end lost 4 bases, and 7 bases lay between the germline ends. This chain's CDR3 is CASSIDIGNQPQHF. The CDR3 DNA sequence: TGTGCCAGTAGTATAGATATAGGGAATCAGCCCCAGCATTTT.

The chain uses TRBV11-2 and TRBJ1-5; a possible D gene is TRBD1 (5 bases). V was pared by 3 bases and J by 3 bases, with 12 bases between. The germline CDR1 and CDR2 sequences are SGHAT and FQNNGV. This CDR3 contains 15 residues. CDR3 amino acids: CASSFSTGYNQPQHF. Here the CDR3 DNA reads TGTGCCAGCAGCTTCTCCACAGGTTACAATCAGCCCCAGCATTTT.

The V gene is TRBV20-1, the J gene TRBJ2-3, with 7 bases that match TRBD2. The germline V gene has CDR1 DFQATT and CDR2 SNEGSKA (reference sequence). V lost 3 bases to trimming and J lost 0 bases; unmatched junction nucleotides: 6. The CDR3 sequence is 15 residues long. This CDR3 reads CSASALALSTDTQYF. The CDR3 DNA follows: TGCAGTGCTAGTGCACTAGCGCTAAGCACAGATACGCAGTATTTT.

The chain joins TRBV28 to TRBJ2-7; 8 positions agree with TRBD1. Per the germline V gene, CDR1 is MDHEN and CDR2 is SYDVKM. The V gene end was trimmed by 5 bases and the J gene end by 0 bases; junction bases not matched to a gene: 15. The CDR3 loop spans 18 amino acids. This chain's CDR3 is CASSHYGGGTGGSYEQYF. The CDR3 nucleotides read TGTGCCAGCAGTCACTACGGGGGTGGGACAGGCGGCTCCTACGAGCAGTACTTC. The complete variable domain, with remaining parts taken from reference TRBV28 and TRBJ2-7, reads DVKVTQSSRYLVKRTGEKVFLECVQDMDHENMFWYRQDPGLGLRLIYFSYDVKMKEKGDIPEGYSVSREKKERFSLILESASTNQTSMYLCASSHYGGGTGGSYEQYFGPGTRLTVT.

The chain is built from TRBV5-4 and TRBJ1-1; D gene unclear. The length of the CDR3 is 15 residues. CDR1 SGHNT and CDR2 YYREEE come from the germline V gene (reference sequence). V lost 4 bases and J lost 0, with 13 bases in between. The CDR3 region has the DNA TGTGCCAGCAGCCCCCGTGGGCGAATGAACACTGAAGCTTTCTTT. It specifies CASSPRGRMNTEAFF.

This clone was seen a handful of times. The chain carries TRBV7-3 and TRBJ2-1; TRBD2 might be the D (6 bases). This CDR3 spans 16 amino acids. CDR1 is SGHTA, CDR2 FQGTGA, per germline. Trimming left V 5 bases short and J 6 bases short, with 20 bases between. The CDR3 nucleotides are TGTGCCAGCAGCCCTAGACGCGGGGACCTTTCCAATGAGCAGTTCTTC. As protein: CASSPRRGDLSNEQFF.

Remarks on this clone: This CDR3 is also generated by other DNA sequences in the sample. V and J are TRBV7-9 and TRBJ2-4; TRBD2 is a possible D gene (5 bases). Trimming left V 1 base short and J 0 bases short, with 10 bases between. Germline CDR1 reads SEHNR; CDR2 reads FQNEAQ (reference sequence). The CDR3 spans 16 residues. The CDR3 protein is CASSLGAGLAKNIQYF. CDR3 nucleotide sequence: TGTGCCAGCAGCTTAGGGGCAGGACTAGCCAAAAACATTCAGTACTTC.

V gene TRBV6-4 combines with J gene TRBJ2-6; D is unclear. CDR1 is MRHNA, CDR2 SNTAGT, per germline. The CDR3 spans 16 residues. The V end lost 0 bases, the J end lost 2 bases, and 8 bases lay between the germline ends. The CDR3 DNA reads TGTGCCAGCAGTGACTCAAGCCCAGCTGGGGCCAACGTCCTGACTTTC. Protein: CASSDSSPAGANVLTF.

This rearrangement joins TRBV2 to TRBJ1-2; D not certain. The germline CDR1 and CDR2 sequences are SNHLY and FYNNEI. The CDR3 length is 15 residues. With 1 base removed from V and 4 bases from J, the gap between germline ends came to 13 bases. CDR3 sequence: CASSEEPRSGYGYTF. The CDR3 nucleotides read TGTGCCAGCAGTGAAGAGCCCAGGTCGGGCTATGGCTACACCTTC.